This TCR beta chain emerged from a study of response to subunit inactivated influenza vaccine. Study-wide results and limits: The authors proposed limited new T cell recruitment per seasonal influenza vaccination.

From the RT-PCR reads, TCRdb called clonotypes with MiXCR, one entry per CDR3 protein. The sample consists of under 950,000 distinct CDR3 sequences, around 20% of them appearing once. Trimming cost V 0 bases and J 1 base, with 15 bases left between them. Germline CDR1 is MGHRA and CDR2 is YSYEKL. The CDR3 runs 17 residues. Notes on this clonotype: Its matching antigen is unknown.

This receptor was taken from a man between 50 and 59 years old who received an inactivated influenza vaccine. The sequenced sample was PBMCs from blood, obtained more than 4 days after vaccination. J is TRBJ2-5 and V is TRBV4-1; D gene unclear. The CDR3: CASSQESSASIQETQYF. CDR3 in DNA: TGCGCCAGCAGCCAAGAATCTTCGGCGTCTATCCAAGAGACCCAGTACTTC.